This TCR beta chain was observed in a study of blood T cell repertoires in COVID-19. As for the study in general: T cells, B-cell-depleted T cells, or PBMCs provided the cDNA or gDNA that served as material.

The length of the CDR3 is 13 residues. V was pared by 5 bases and J by 5 bases, with 13 bases between. Germline V CDR1 and CDR2: SGHAT, FQNNGV. This clone has more than one count but fewer than ten. In the source study's methods: It was from reference gene primer amplification that nucleated cell counts were estimated. Here immunoSEQ multiplex PCR was the method, and the copy in TCRdb shows in-frame clones only, minus some. V and J calls and clone size follow that table, whereas D and trimming were derived from the DNA. The data contain a few hundred thousand clones, about 89% of them singletons. This TCR came from a man aged 40-55 years who had recovered from COVID-19. The chain links TRBV11-2 to TRBJ2-7, with a tentative D call TRBD2 (5 bases). The sequenced material came from peripheral blood. The CDR3 DNA sequence: TGTGCCAGCAGCCTTCGGGGTGGAGACGAGCAGTACTTC. Translated, it gives CASSLRGGDEQYF.